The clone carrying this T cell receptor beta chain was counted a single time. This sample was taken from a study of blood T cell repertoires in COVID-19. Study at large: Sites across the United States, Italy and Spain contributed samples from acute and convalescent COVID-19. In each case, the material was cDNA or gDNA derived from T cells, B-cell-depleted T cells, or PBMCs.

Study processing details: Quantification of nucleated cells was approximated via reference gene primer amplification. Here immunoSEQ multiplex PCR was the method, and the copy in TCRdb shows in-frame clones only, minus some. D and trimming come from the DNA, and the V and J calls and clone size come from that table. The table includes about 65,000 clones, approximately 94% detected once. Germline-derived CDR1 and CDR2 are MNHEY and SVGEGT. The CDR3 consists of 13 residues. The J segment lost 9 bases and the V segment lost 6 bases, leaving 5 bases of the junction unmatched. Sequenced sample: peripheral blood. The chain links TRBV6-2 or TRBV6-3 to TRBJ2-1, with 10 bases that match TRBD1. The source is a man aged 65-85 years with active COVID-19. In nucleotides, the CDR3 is TGTGCCAGCAGCGACAGGGGGCAAAGTGAGCAGTTCTTC. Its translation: CASSDRGQSEQFF.